Below, one T cell receptor beta chain is given with its context. Its antigen remains unknown. The sample comes from a study of T cell repertoires in cytomegalovirus infection. Study-wide results and limits: The response measured ex vivo was dominated by TCR beta clonotypes (HLA-C-restricted and CMV-specific).

V was clipped by 4 bases and J by 10 bases, with 15 bases between them. This CDR3 spans 14 amino acids. Germline CDR1 and CDR2: SGHDT and YYEEEE. A single record per CDR3 protein comes from TCRdb applying MiXCR to the reads. The table has roughly 860,000 distinct CDR3 sequences, roughly 33% seen once. The gene calls are TRBV5-6 and TRBJ1-6; D is unresolved. The receptor was derived from a human donor in good health (CMV status not recorded). Some clones in this sample may be carry-over from other donors' samples. The starting material was cultured CD8+ T cells from PBMCs, obtained from culture after CMV antigen stimulation. The CDR3 region has the DNA TGTGCCAGCAGCGAAGGCCGGCCATTCTCACCCCTCCACTTT. Its protein is CASSEGRPFSPLHF.